This T cell receptor (beta chain) was captured in a study of T cells expressing NK-cell markers. In regard to this clonotype: The antigen remains undetermined.

Germline CDR1 and CDR2: WNHNN and SYGVQD (reference sequence). The CDR3 spans 14 residues. Findings and caveats of the study: Roughly six of the donors carried dominant NKG2C+ clonotypes that took up roughly 1.0-8% of their CD8+ T cells.

Using the 5' RACE reads, TCRdb records one entry per CDR3 protein without DNA. The repertoire table contains about 410,000 distinct CDR3 sequences. Sequenced input: blood T cells: a sorted CD56 or NKG2C T cell subset, CD4+ or CD8+ T cells, or bulk PBMC T cells (not recorded which). The rearrangement links TRBV10-1 to TRBJ2-1; TCRdb calls TRBD2, which cannot be checked without DNA. This clonotype was sampled from a woman aged 45 to 65 in good health. The CDR3 loop reads CASRAGTRKSEQFF.